This T cell receptor (beta chain) derives from a study of response to subunit inactivated influenza vaccine. Whole-study findings and limits: It was suggested by the authors that few new T cells are recruited by each seasonal influenza vaccination.

This clonotype was detected only a few times. Antigen unknown. TCRdb reprocessed the RT-PCR reads with MiXCR, giving one entry per CDR3 protein. Of about 800,000 distinct CDR3 sequences in the sample, 21% were seen once. The CDR3 has 12 amino acids. The trim removed 6 bases at V and 8 bases at J, leaving 3 bases unmatched. The germline CDR1 and CDR2 sequences are SNHLY and FYNNEI. The specimen comprised PBMCs from blood, sampled less than 6 days after vaccination. The TCR comes from a man in his fifties who received an inactivated influenza vaccine. The chain couples TRBV2 to TRBJ2-1; TRBD1 agrees at 8 bases. The CDR3 region has the DNA TGTGCCAGCAGGACGACAGGGGATGAGCAGTTCTTC. This encodes CASRTTGDEQFF.